This T cell receptor beta chain was documented in a study of cytomegalovirus exposure and HLA in healthy donors. This clone came up a few times. Its matching antigen is unknown. Study conclusions and caveats: The study found most TCR sequences rare, yet found some public TCRs in many donors.

With 60 Vbeta and 13 Jbeta primers, the PCR was carried out. Method: immunoSEQ multiplex PCR; TCRdb's copy keeps in-frame clones and lacks some. The sample carries roughly 100,000 clones, about three fifths recorded once. From germline, CDR1 is MGHRA and CDR2 YSYEKL. The CDR3 is made up of 15 amino acids. V shed 9 bases, J shed 5 bases, and the junction held 12 bases outside the gene matches. The chain carries TRBV4-1 and TRBJ2-5, with 10 nucleotides matching TRBD2. The sequence derives from a human donor in good health. Sequences were obtained from PBMCs. Here the CDR3 reads CASSRAGGPGETQYF. CDR3 DNA sequence: TGCGCCAGTTCAAGAGCGGGAGGGCCTGGTGAGACCCAGTACTTC.